Here is one T cell receptor (beta chain) with its context. Antigen specificity is unknown. The conserved phenylalanine or tryptophan is not found at the CDR3 terminus, so this likely reflects a read error. Because the CDR3's place on the DNA is in doubt, the DNA is left out and the CDR3 is given as listed by TCRdb. MiXCR, applied by TCRdb to the reads, yields one record per CDR3 protein. The table shows around 490,000 distinct CDR3 sequences, with 26% occurring only once. This entry comes from a study of T cell repertoires in cytomegalovirus infection. Background on the study: Matching HLA type, along with CMV infection, was indicated by public TCR beta signatures.

General study results and limits: CMV carriers with the relevant HLA were identified by cumulative public TCR beta family frequency.

The sequenced material came from PBMCs. The TCR comes from a human donor in good health (CMV status not recorded). Some clones in this sample may be carry-over from other donors' samples.

CDR3 residues: CASSEASVTYAL. The rearrangement joins TRBV2 to TRBJ2-3. Ends included, the CDR3 has 12 residues. Germline V lookup: CDR1 SNHLY, CDR2 FYNNEI.